The T cell receptor (beta chain) under discussion was sequenced for a study of post-analysis software for immune sequencing data. Findings and caveats of the study: Four or five TRBV segments were more frequent in patients than controls; TRBV5-6, TRBV5-1 and TRBV20-1 belonged to this group.

TCR beta libraries were prepared from cDNA with unique molecular identifiers. In TCRdb, the PCR reads were re-called with MiXCR into one record per CDR3 protein. The data show about 460,000 distinct CDR3 sequences, nearly 45% seen once. The CDR3 spans 15 residues. V was pared by 7 bases and J by 4 bases, with 12 bases of the junction left unmatched. This clonotype came up a few times. What it recognizes is unknown. This clonotype was obtained from a girl between 5 and 17 years old with multiple sclerosis. Sequencing input: blood. The gene calls are TRBV12-3 or TRBV12-4 and TRBJ1-2, with 7 positions matching TRBD1. In DNA form, the CDR3 reads TGTGCCAGCACCACCGGGACAGCCGACTCCTATGGCTACACCTTC. Protein product: CASTTGTADSYGYTF.